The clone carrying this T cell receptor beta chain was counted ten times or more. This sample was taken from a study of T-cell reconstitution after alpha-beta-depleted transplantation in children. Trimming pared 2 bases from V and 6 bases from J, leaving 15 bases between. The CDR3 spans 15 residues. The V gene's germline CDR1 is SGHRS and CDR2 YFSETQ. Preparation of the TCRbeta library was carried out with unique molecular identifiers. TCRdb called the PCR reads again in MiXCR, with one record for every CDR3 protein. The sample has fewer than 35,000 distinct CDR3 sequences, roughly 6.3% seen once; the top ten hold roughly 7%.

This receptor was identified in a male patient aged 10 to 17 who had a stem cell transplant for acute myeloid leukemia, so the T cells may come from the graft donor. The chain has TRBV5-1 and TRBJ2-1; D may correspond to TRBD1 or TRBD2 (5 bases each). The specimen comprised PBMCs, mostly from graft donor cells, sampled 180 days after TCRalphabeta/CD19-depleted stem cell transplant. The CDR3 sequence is CASSLTGTGFNEQFF. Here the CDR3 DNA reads TGCGCCAGCAGCTTAACCGGGACCGGGTTCAATGAGCAGTTCTTC.